Listed below are T cell receptor beta chains from one sample, sequenced in a study of blood T cells in healthy people across ages. One entry per CDR3 protein, called by TCRdb with MiXCR from the 5' RACE reads. The sample lists 1,300,000 or so distinct CDR3 sequences, around 59% occurring once. The specimen sequenced was blood. The receptors come from a man aged 18-30 years in good health. Both conserved end residues are part of each CDR3. The order of the fields is clone size, V gene, J gene, D gene, CDR3 DNA, CDR3 protein. The D gene is left open where the match is weak. A clone size is listed for some rows: how often the clone was seen (once, few, many), or a class if it is expanded.

abundance: -
v_gene: TRBV4-3
j_gene: TRBJ2-7
d_gene: -
CDR3nt: TGCGCCAGCAGCCAGAGACTTTCAGGGTACGAGCAGTACTTC
CDR3aa: CASSQRLSGYEQYF

abundance: many
v_gene: TRBV20-1
j_gene: TRBJ2-3
d_gene: -
CDR3nt: TGCAGTGCTCTACAATCGGGGGCGGCAGATACGCAGTATTTT
CDR3aa: CSALQSGAADTQYF

abundance: -
v_gene: TRBV20-1
j_gene: TRBJ2-7
d_gene: TRBD2
CDR3nt: TGCAGTGCTAGGGTCTGGCGGGAGAGCTCCTACGAGCAGTACTTC
CDR3aa: CSARVWRESSYEQYF

abundance: -
v_gene: TRBV29-1
j_gene: TRBJ2-7
d_gene: -
CDR3nt: TGCAGCGGGCGGGACCCAAGAGGTTACGAGCAGTACTTC
CDR3aa: CSGRDPRGYEQYF

abundance: -
v_gene: TRBV6-5
j_gene: TRBJ2-1
d_gene: -
CDR3nt: TGTGCCAGCAGTTACTCACAGGGTGGCAATGAGCAGTTCTTC
CDR3aa: CASSYSQGGNEQFF

abundance: few
v_gene: TRBV20-1
j_gene: TRBJ2-7
d_gene: TRBD2
CDR3nt: TGCAGTGCTCCCGACTTTAGCGGGGGAGATTACGAGCAGTACTTC
CDR3aa: CSAPDFSGGDYEQYF

abundance: -
v_gene: TRBV20-1
j_gene: TRBJ2-5
d_gene: -
CDR3nt: TGCAGTGCTAGTAAGGGATTTCAAGAGACCCAGTACTTC
CDR3aa: CSASKGFQETQYF

abundance: -
v_gene: TRBV5-1
j_gene: TRBJ2-7
d_gene: TRBD2
CDR3nt: TGCGCCAGCCCCCCATTGGAGGGGACTAGCGGGGGGGGATACAATGAGCAGTACTTC
CDR3aa: CASPPLEGTSGGGYNEQYF

abundance: -
v_gene: TRBV30
j_gene: TRBJ2-7
d_gene: -
CDR3nt: TGTGCCTGGAGTCGGTCAGATTCCCTTAGGGAGCAGTACTTC
CDR3aa: CAWSRSDSLREQYF

abundance: few
v_gene: TRBV10-3
j_gene: TRBJ1-6
d_gene: TRBD1
CDR3nt: TGTGCCATCCGGGACAGGGTTAATTCACCCCTCCACTTT
CDR3aa: CAIRDRVNSPLHF

abundance: -
v_gene: TRBV20-1
j_gene: TRBJ2-3
d_gene: -
CDR3nt: TGCAGTGCTCCCAGTCGGAGGGGATTGTATACGCAGTATTTT
CDR3aa: CSAPSRRGLYTQYF

abundance: once
v_gene: TRBV7-2
j_gene: TRBJ2-1
d_gene: -
CDR3nt: TGTGCCAGCAGCTTTCAACCAGGGGTGAGAAATGAGCAGTTCTTC
CDR3aa: CASSFQPGVRNEQFF

abundance: once
v_gene: TRBV4-1
j_gene: TRBJ2-5
d_gene: -
CDR3nt: TGCGCCAGCAGCCTTTTTCCCAGGGAAGGTGAGCAGTACTTC
CDR3aa: CASSLFPREGEQYF

abundance: -
v_gene: TRBV2
j_gene: TRBJ2-5
d_gene: -
CDR3nt: TGTGCCAGCAGCCGGAGACAGGGCGAGTCCCGGGAGCAGTACTTC
CDR3aa: CASSRRQGESREQYF

abundance: few
v_gene: TRBV3-1
j_gene: TRBJ2-5
d_gene: TRBD2
CDR3nt: TGTGCCAGCAGCCATTTAGCGGGGGGGCGACCTCAAGAGACCCAGTACTTC
CDR3aa: CASSHLAGGRPQETQYF

abundance: once
v_gene: TRBV4-1
j_gene: TRBJ1-6
d_gene: -
CDR3nt: TGCGCCAGCAGCCAGGACGACAGTGTTAAGCCCCTCCACTTT
CDR3aa: CASSQDDSVKPLHF

abundance: -
v_gene: TRBV6-6
j_gene: TRBJ2-7
d_gene: TRBD2
CDR3nt: TGTGCCAGCAGCAACCCTAGACTAGCGGGACTAGGCGAGCAGTACTTC
CDR3aa: CASSNPRLAGLGEQYF

abundance: once
v_gene: TRBV7-2
j_gene: TRBJ2-1
d_gene: TRBD2
CDR3nt: TGTGCCAGCAGCTTCGCCAGACTAGCGGGAGTCACCTACAATGAGCAGTTCTTC
CDR3aa: CASSFARLAGVTYNEQFF

abundance: -
v_gene: TRBV4-1
j_gene: TRBJ1-4
d_gene: TRBD1
CDR3nt: TGCGCCAGCAGCCAAGCCGGGACAGTTGGTGAAAAACTGTTTTTT
CDR3aa: CASSQAGTVGEKLFF

abundance: few
v_gene: TRBV12-3/TRBV12-4
j_gene: TRBJ2-5
d_gene: -
CDR3nt: TGTGCCAGCAGTGGTCGGGCCCAAATACCCCAAGAGACCCAGTACTTC
CDR3aa: CASSGRAQIPQETQYF

abundance: -
v_gene: TRBV15
j_gene: TRBJ2-3
d_gene: -
CDR3nt: TGTGCCACCAGCAGAGCGGCGAGCGGTGTTGATACGCAGTATTTT
CDR3aa: CATSRAASGVDTQYF

abundance: -
v_gene: TRBV7-9
j_gene: TRBJ1-6
d_gene: -
CDR3nt: TGTGCCAGCAGATCAGGGTTAGGGAATTCACCCCTCCACTTT
CDR3aa: CASRSGLGNSPLHF

abundance: once
v_gene: TRBV7-9
j_gene: TRBJ1-4
d_gene: -
CDR3nt: TGTGCCAGCAGCTCTCCGGGACAAGGGGTTGTTGCTAATGAAAAACTGTTTTTT
CDR3aa: CASSSPGQGVVANEKLFF

abundance: once
v_gene: TRBV27
j_gene: TRBJ1-2
d_gene: -
CDR3nt: TGTGCCAGCAGTTTGCGAGGGGTCGTGAACTATGGCTACACCTTC
CDR3aa: CASSLRGVVNYGYTF

abundance: few
v_gene: TRBV20-1
j_gene: TRBJ2-5
d_gene: -
CDR3nt: TGCAGTGCTAGCTCCCGGAATAGAGTGACCCAGTACTTC
CDR3aa: CSASSRNRVTQYF

abundance: few
v_gene: TRBV4-3
j_gene: TRBJ2-7
d_gene: -
CDR3nt: TGCGCCAGCAGCCAAGAGCGAGCGGGCTACTCCTACGAGCAGTACTTC
CDR3aa: CASSQERAGYSYEQYF

abundance: -
v_gene: TRBV3-1
j_gene: TRBJ2-1
d_gene: -
CDR3nt: TGTGCCAGCAGCCAAGATCGGTGGGGCAGGGGATACAATGAGCAGTTCTTC
CDR3aa: CASSQDRWGRGYNEQFF

abundance: few
v_gene: TRBV7-9
j_gene: TRBJ1-5
d_gene: -
CDR3nt: TGTGCCAGCAGCTCCGGCCTTAGTGATCAGCCCCAGCATTTT
CDR3aa: CASSSGLSDQPQHF

abundance: -
v_gene: TRBV4-1
j_gene: TRBJ1-1
d_gene: -
CDR3nt: TGCGCCAGCAGCCAAGGAGGCAGAGCCGAAGCTTTCTTT
CDR3aa: CASSQGGRAEAFF

abundance: -
v_gene: TRBV27
j_gene: TRBJ2-2
d_gene: -
CDR3nt: TGTGCCAGCAGTTTCCAGGGTGGGGGAACCGGGGAGCTGTTTTTT
CDR3aa: CASSFQGGGTGELFF

abundance: -
v_gene: TRBV20-1
j_gene: TRBJ2-5
d_gene: -
CDR3nt: TGCAGTGCTAGGCAAGTTTGGGAGACCCAGTACTTC
CDR3aa: CSARQVWETQYF

abundance: -
v_gene: TRBV4-2
j_gene: TRBJ1-6
d_gene: -
CDR3nt: TGTGCCAGCAGCCAAGCGCCAGGGTCACCCCTCCACTTT
CDR3aa: CASSQAPGSPLHF